This TCR beta chain was retrieved from a study of CD8 T cells in Susac syndrome. CDR1 and CDR2 (germline): SQVTM, ANQGSEA. V gave up 2 bases and J gave up 2 bases, with 5 bases separating them. The CDR3 contains 12 residues. The RNA, about 0.45 to 1 ug, was put through reverse transcription using random hexamers. TCR beta CDR3 was amplified by immunoSEQ multiplex PCR. This amplification extended across 54 Vbeta and 13 Jbeta segments. From the immunoSEQ multiplex PCR reads, TCRdb called clonotypes with MiXCR, one entry per CDR3 protein. Of 150,000 to 200,000 distinct CDR3 sequences listed, approximately 94% are singletons.

What was sequenced was CD4+ T cells from PBMCs. The chain is built from TRBV29-1 and TRBJ2-3; D uncertain. The TCR was taken from a human donor with multiple sclerosis. The CDR3 coding sequence is TGCAGCGTTGAACAGGTCACAGATACGCAGTATTTT. Translation: CSVEQVTDTQYF.